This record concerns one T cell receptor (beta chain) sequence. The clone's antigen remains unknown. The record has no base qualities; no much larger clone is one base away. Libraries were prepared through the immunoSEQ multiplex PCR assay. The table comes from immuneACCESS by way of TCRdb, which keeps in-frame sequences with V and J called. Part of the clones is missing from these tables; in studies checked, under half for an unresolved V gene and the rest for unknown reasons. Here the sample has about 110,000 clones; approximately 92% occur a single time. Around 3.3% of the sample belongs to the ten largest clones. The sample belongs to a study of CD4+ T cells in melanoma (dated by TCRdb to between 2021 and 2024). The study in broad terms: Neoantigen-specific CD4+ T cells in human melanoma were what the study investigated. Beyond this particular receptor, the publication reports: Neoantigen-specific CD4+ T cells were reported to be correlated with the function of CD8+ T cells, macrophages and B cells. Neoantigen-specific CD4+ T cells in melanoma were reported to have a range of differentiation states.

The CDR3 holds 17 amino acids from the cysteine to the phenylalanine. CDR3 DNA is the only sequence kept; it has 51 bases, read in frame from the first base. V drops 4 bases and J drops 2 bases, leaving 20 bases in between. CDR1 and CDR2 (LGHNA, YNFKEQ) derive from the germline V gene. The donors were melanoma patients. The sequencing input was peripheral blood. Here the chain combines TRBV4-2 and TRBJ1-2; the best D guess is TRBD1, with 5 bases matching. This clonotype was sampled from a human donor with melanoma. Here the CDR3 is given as CASSRSSRTRTNYGYTF. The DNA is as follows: TGTGCCAGCAGCCGTAGTTCTCGGACACGGACGAACTATGGCTACACCTTC.